This T cell receptor beta chain was identified during a study of shared clonotypes between healthy human individuals. Of note for this clone: The antigen is undetermined.

General observations from the study: Rarefaction showed that sequencing of sorted subsets was incomplete (despite large depth).

The CDR3 runs 13 residues. V shed 3 bases and J shed 7 bases, with 10 bases lying between them. Germline V lookup: CDR1 MGHDK, CDR2 SYGVNS. Produced via immunoSEQ multiplex PCR; TCRdb's table is partial and in-frame only. This table holds around 1.1 million clones, 70% to 80% found once. This clonotype was obtained from a man between 18 and 35 years old in good health. Some clones in this sample may be carry-over from other donors' samples. The material sequenced was memory CD4+ T cells from PBMCs. The subset: CD45RA-negative fraction. The chain combines TRBV25-1 with TRBJ2-1, with D unclear. The CDR3 bases are TGTGCCAGCAGTGATCCAAGTCGAAATGAGCAGTTCTTC. This gives the protein CASSDPSRNEQFF. The entire variable domain, with the rest obtained from reference TRBV25-1 and TRBJ2-1, is as follows: EADIYQTPRYLVIGTGKKITLECSQTMGHDKMYWYQQDPGMELHLIHYSYGVNSTEKGDLSSESTVSRIRTEHFPLTLESARPSHTSQYLCASSDPSRNEQFFGPGTRLTVL.